The 11 T cell receptor beta chains presented below share a single source sample, sequenced in a study of Graves' ophthalmopathy and Graves' hyperthyroidism. RNA transcripts served as template for amplifying TCR beta CDR3 sequences. Second-round multiplex PCR followed a first-round RT-PCR using HTBI primers. TCRdb re-derived calls from the multiplex PCR reads in MiXCR, one entry per CDR3 protein. The top ten clones hold around 5.8% of a sample with around 170,000 distinct CDR3 sequences, 30% to 45% of them seen once. Input material: peripheral blood. Receptors were obtained from a woman between 40 and 55 years old with Graves' ophthalmopathy.

In its sample, this clonotype was seen many times. V usage is TRBV6-5 and J usage is TRBJ1-2; D remains unclear. V lost 2 bases and J lost 5, with 9 bases in between. The CDR3 loop spans 13 amino acids. The germline CDR1 and CDR2 sequences are MNHEY and SVGAGI. Written as DNA, the CDR3 is TGTGCCAGCAGTTACGGTCCGATGTATGGCTACACCTTC. Residues: CASSYGPMYGYTF.

At least ten counts were recorded for this clonotype. Here the CDR3 reads CAISESSLNTEAFF. CDR3 sequence (DNA): TGTGCCATCAGTGAGTCCAGTCTAAACACTGAAGCTTTCTTT. The rearrangement joins TRBV10-3 to TRBJ1-1, with D unclear. The CDR3 runs 14 residues. Trimming pared 0 bases from V and 2 bases from J, leaving 7 bases between. Germline lookup yields CDR1 ENHRY and CDR2 SYGVKD.

This clonotype was found a few times. V and J are TRBV12-3 or TRBV12-4 and TRBJ1-1; a possible D gene is TRBD1 (6 bases). The CDR3 extends over 13 amino acids. V gave up 1 base and J gave up 11 bases, with 14 bases separating them. The chain's CDR3 is CASSLGGAGAAFF. Here the CDR3 DNA reads TGTGCCAGCAGTTTAGGGGGGGCAGGGGCTGCTTTCTTT.

Ten or more counts support this clonotype. The chain joins TRBV10-3 to TRBJ2-7; 7 nucleotides align to TRBD2. The length of the CDR3 is 12 residues. The J segment lost 0 bases and the V segment lost 10 bases, leaving 3 bases of the junction unmatched. Germline V CDR1 and CDR2: ENHRY, SYGVKD. CDR3 sequence (DNA): TGTGCCACGCGGGACTACTCCTACGAGCAGTACTTC. The encoded protein is CATRDYSYEQYF.

This clonotype was observed at least ten times. The chain combines TRBV19 with TRBJ2-7; 7 bases agree with TRBD1. This CDR3 region has 15 residues. Germline CDR1 LNHDA, CDR2 SQIVND (reference sequence). Trimming took 5 bases from V and 1 from J; bases not matched to a gene: 8. The CDR3 protein is CASSPGQLRSYEQYF. The CDR3 DNA sequence: TGTGCCAGTAGTCCGGGACAGCTCAGATCCTACGAGCAGTACTTC.

The chain recombines TRBV7-9 with TRBJ1-1; D is uncertain. The germline V gene encodes CDR1 SEHNR and CDR2 FQNEAQ (reference sequence). The CDR3 covers 15 residues. Trimming took 6 bases from V and 0 from J, leaving 14 bases between them. The CDR3 loop reads CASRSYEALNTEAFF. The CDR3 DNA reads TGTGCCAGCAGGTCCTACGAGGCGTTGAACACTGAAGCTTTCTTT.

The V and J genes are TRBV6-1 and TRBJ2-5, with TRBD2 matching over 8 bases. CDR3 size: 16 residues. Trimming at V came to 6 bases and at J to 5 bases, leaving 14 bases not matched to a gene. CDR1 MNHNS and CDR2 SASEGT come from the germline V gene. CDR3 region: CASRARAGVYGETQYF. CDR3 coding DNA: TGTGCCAGCAGAGCCAGAGCGGGAGTATACGGCGAGACCCAGTACTTC.

In its sample, this clonotype was seen many times. This chain uses TRBV15 with TRBJ1-1; 10 nucleotides agree with TRBD1. The CDR3 is 13 amino acids. V gave up 7 bases and J gave up 3 bases; unmatched junction bases: 2. The V gene's germline CDR1 is LNHNV and CDR2 YYDKDF (reference sequence). CDR3 in DNA: TGTGCCACCAAAGACAGGGGGCACACTGAAGCTTTCTTT. As protein: CATKDRGHTEAFF.

J is TRBJ2-5 and V is TRBV20-1, with D tentatively TRBD2 (5 bases). CDR3 length: 15 residues. Germline CDR1 DFQATT, CDR2 SNEGSKA (reference sequence). The V and J ends lost 4 bases and 1 base respectively, with 16 bases between them. CDR3 DNA: TGCAGTGCTAACGGAGCGGCGAGTATCCAAGAGACCCAGTACTTC. It codes for CSANGAASIQETQYF.

Concerning this clonotype itself: A much larger clone lies one base from this, so it may be a read error. The chain carries TRBV7-8 and TRBJ1-5, with D uncertain. Looked up from germline, CDR1 is SGHVS and CDR2 is FQNEAQ. The CDR3 covers 13 residues. V gave up 1 base and J gave up 9 bases, with 10 bases separating them. This chain's CDR3 is CASSLVGYRPQHF. The CDR3 bases are TGTGCCAGCAGCTTAGTTGGCTATCGGCCCCAGCATTTT.

This clonotype was recorded at least ten times. This sequence joins TRBV6-2 or TRBV6-3 and TRBJ2-7; D unresolved. Trimming took off 4 bases at V and 3 bases at J, with 7 bases between the two ends. Germline values: CDR1 MNHEY, CDR2 SVGEGT. This CDR3 is built from 12 residues. This CDR3 is CASSFTVYEQYF. For the CDR3, the DNA is TGTGCCAGCAGTTTTACCGTCTACGAGCAGTACTTC.